This note documents a single T cell receptor beta chain sequence. These data originate in a study of blood T cell repertoires in COVID-19. Germline CDR1 SGHDT, CDR2 YYEEEE. CDR3 length: 15 residues. Trimming pared 0 bases from V and 5 bases from J, leaving 12 bases between. TCRdb keeps only in-frame clones here, not all; method: immunoSEQ multiplex PCR. The data show roughly 80,000 clones, 80% to 90% seen once. This TCR came from an elderly woman with acute or convalescent COVID-19. What was sequenced was peripheral blood. This chain joins TRBV5-6 and TRBJ1-5; D not certain. CDR3 region: CASSLGGETYQPQHF. CDR3 nucleotides: TGTGCCAGCAGCTTGGGCGGGGAAACCTATCAGCCCCAGCATTTT.